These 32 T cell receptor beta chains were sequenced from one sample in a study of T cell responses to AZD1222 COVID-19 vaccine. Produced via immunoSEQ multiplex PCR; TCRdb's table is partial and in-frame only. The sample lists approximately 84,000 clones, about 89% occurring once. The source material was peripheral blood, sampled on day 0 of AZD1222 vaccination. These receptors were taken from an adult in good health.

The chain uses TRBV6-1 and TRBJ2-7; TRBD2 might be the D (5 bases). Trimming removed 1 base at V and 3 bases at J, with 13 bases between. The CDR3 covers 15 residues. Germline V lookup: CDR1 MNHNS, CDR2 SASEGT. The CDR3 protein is CASSEGPGGVYEQYF. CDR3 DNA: TGTGCCAGCAGTGAAGGCCCAGGAGGAGTCTACGAGCAGTACTTC.

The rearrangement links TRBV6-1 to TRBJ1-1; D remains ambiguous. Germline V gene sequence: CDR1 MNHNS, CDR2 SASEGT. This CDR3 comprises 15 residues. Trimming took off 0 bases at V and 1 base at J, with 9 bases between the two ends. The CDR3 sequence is CASSEAVTENTEAFF. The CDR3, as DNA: TGTGCCAGCAGTGAAGCGGTTACAGAGAACACTGAAGCTTTCTTT.

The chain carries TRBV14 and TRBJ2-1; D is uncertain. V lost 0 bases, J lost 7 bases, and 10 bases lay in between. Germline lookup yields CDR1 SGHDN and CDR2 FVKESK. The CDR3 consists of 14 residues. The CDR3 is CASSQDLNGNEQFF. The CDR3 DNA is TGTGCCAGCAGCCAAGATCTGAACGGTAATGAGCAGTTCTTC.

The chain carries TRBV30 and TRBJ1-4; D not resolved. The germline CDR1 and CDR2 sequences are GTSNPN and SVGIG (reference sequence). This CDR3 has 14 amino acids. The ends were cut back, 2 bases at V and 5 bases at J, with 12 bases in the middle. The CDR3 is CAWSLGNGNEKLFF. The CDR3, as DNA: TGTGCCTGGAGTCTGGGGAACGGGAATGAAAAACTGTTTTTT. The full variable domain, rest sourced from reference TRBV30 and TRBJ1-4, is SQTIHQWPATLVQPVGSPLSLECTVEGTSNPNLYWYRQAAGRGLQLLFYSVGIGQISSEVPQNLSASRPQDRQFILSSKKLLLSDSGFYLCAWSLGNGNEKLFFGSGTQLSVL.

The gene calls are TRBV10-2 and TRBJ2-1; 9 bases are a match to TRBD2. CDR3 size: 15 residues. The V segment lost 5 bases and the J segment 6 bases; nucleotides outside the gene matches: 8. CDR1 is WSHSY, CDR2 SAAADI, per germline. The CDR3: CASSLAGDGRNEQFF. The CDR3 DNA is TGCGCCAGCAGTTTAGCGGGAGATGGTCGCAATGAGCAGTTCTTC.

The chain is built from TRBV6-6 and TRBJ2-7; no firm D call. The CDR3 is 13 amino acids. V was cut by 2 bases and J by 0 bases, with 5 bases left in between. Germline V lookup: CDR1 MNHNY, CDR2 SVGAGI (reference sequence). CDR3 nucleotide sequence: TGTGCCAGCAGTTACAGCCTCTCCTACGAGCAGTACTTC. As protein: CASSYSLSYEQYF.

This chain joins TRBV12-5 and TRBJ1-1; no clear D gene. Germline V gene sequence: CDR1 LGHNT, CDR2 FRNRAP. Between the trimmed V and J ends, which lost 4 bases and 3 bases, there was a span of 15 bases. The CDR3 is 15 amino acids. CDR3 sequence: CASGWTVDGDTEAFF. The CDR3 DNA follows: TGTGCTAGTGGTTGGACCGTAGATGGGGACACTGAAGCTTTCTTT.

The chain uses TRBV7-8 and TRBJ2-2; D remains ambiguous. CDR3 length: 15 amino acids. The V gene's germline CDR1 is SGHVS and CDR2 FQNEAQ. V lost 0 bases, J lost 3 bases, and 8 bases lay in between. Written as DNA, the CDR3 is TGTGCCAGCAGCTTAGCATTCCCAGACACCGGGGAGCTGTTTTTT. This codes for CASSLAFPDTGELFF.

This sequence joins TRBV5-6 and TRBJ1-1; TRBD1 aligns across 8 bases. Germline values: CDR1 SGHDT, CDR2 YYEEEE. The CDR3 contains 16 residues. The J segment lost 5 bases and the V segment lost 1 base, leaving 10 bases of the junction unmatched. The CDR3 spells CASSLTHQGARTEAFF. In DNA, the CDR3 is TGTGCCAGCAGCTTGACCCACCAGGGGGCGCGGACTGAAGCTTTCTTT.

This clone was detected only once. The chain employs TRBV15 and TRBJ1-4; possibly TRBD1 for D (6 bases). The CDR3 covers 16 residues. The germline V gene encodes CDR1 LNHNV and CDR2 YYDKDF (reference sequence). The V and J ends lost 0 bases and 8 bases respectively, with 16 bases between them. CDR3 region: CATSREWAGAVEKLFF. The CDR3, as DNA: TGTGCCACCAGCAGAGAATGGGCAGGGGCGGTAGAAAAACTGTTTTTT.

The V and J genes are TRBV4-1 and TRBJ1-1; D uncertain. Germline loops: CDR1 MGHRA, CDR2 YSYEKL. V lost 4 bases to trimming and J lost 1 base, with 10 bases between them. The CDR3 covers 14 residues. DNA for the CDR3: TGCGCCAGCAGCCGAGGACCCACGAACACTGAAGCTTTCTTT. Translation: CASSRGPTNTEAFF.

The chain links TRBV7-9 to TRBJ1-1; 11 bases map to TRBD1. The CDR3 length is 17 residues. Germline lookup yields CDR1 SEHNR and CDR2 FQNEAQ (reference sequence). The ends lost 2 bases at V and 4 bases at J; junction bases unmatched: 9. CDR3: CASSLPGSGTGGTEAFF. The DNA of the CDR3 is TGTGCCAGCAGCTTACCCGGATCCGGGACAGGGGGCACTGAAGCTTTCTTT.

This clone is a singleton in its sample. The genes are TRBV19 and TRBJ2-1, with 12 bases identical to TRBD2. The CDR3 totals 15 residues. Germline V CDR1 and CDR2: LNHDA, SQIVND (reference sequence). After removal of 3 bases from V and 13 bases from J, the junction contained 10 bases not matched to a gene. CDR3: CASSMLGLAGYSQFF. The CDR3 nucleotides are TGTGCCAGTAGTATGCTTGGACTAGCGGGATATTCCCAGTTCTTC.

CDR3 protein: CASSLLHGQGVLNTEAFF. The CDR3 region has the DNA TGTGCCAGCAGCCTCCTACACGGACAGGGGGTGCTGAACACTGAAGCTTTCTTT. The genes are TRBV3-1 (or the pseudogene TRBV3-2) and TRBJ1-1; 10 nucleotides match TRBD1. The V and J ends lost 4 bases and 0 bases, in that order; junction bases with no gene match: 11. There are 18 residues in the CDR3. Germline V CDR1 and CDR2: LGHDT, YNNKEL (reference sequence).

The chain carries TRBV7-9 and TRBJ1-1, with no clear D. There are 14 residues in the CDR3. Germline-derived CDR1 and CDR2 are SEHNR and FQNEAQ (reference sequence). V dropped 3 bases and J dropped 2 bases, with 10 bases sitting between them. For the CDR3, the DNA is TGTGCCAGCAGCTTCAGGCTGGAAAACACTGAAGCTTTCTTT. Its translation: CASSFRLENTEAFF. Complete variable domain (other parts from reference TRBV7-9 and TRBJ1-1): DTGVSQNPRHKITKRGQNVTFRCDPISEHNRLYWYRQTLGQGPEFLTYFQNEAQLEKSRLLSDRFSAERPKGSFSTLEIQRTEQGDSAMYLCASSFRLENTEAFFGQGTRLTVV.

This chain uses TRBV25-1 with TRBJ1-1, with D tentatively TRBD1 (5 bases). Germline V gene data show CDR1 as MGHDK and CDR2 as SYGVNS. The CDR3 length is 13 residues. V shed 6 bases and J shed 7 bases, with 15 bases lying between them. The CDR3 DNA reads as TGTGCCAGCAGCACCAGGGTCGGCCATGAAGCTTTCTTT. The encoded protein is CASSTRVGHEAFF.

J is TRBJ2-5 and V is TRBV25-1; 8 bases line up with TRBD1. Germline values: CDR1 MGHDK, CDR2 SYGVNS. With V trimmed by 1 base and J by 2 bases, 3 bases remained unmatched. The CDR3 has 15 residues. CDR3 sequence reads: CASSESWTGQETQYF. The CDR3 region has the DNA TGTGCCAGCAGTGAATCTTGGACAGGGCAAGAGACCCAGTACTTC.

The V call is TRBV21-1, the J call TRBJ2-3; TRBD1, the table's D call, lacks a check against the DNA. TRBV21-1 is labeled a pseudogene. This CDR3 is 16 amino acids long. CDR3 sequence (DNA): TGTGCCAGCAGCAAATCACGTTCCCCACACATATTTACGCAGTATTTT. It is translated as CASSKSRSPHIFTQYF.

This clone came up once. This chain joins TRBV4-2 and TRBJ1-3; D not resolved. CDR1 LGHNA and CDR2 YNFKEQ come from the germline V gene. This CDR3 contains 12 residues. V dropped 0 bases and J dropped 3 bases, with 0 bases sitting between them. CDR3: CASSQDGNTIYF. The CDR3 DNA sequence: TGTGCCAGCAGCCAAGATGGAAACACCATATATTTT.

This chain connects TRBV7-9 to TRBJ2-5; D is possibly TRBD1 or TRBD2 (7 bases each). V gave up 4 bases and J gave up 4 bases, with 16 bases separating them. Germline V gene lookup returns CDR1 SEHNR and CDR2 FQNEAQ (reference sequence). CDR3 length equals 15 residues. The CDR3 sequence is CASSSTTGRAETQYF. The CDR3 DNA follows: TGTGCCAGCAGCTCCACGACAGGGAGGGCAGAGACCCAGTACTTC.

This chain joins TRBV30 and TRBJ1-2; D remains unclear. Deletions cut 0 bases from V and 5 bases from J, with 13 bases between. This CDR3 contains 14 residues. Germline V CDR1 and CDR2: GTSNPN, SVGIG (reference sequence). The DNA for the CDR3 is TGTGCCTGGAGTGTTGCCTCCCGGGAGTATGGCTACACCTTC. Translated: CAWSVASREYGYTF.

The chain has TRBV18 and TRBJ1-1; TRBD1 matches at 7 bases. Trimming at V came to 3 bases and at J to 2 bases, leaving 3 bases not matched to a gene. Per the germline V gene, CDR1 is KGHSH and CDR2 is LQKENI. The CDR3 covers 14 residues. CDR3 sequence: CASSPRDSNTEAFF. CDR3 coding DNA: TGTGCCAGCTCACCCCGGGACAGCAACACTGAAGCTTTCTTT.

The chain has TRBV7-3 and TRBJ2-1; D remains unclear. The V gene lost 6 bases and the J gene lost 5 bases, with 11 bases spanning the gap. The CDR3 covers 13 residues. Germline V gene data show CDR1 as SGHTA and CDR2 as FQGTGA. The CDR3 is CASSGPPHNEQFF. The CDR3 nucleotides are TGTGCCAGCAGTGGGCCCCCCCACAATGAGCAGTTCTTC.

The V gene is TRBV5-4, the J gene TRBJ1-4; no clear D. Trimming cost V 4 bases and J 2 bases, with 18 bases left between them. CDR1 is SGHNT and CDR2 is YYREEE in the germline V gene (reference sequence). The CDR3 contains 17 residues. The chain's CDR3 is CASSPRPVVGTNEKLFF. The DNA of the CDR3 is TGTGCCAGCAGCCCGCGGCCGGTTGTAGGGACTAATGAAAAACTGTTTTTT.

The CDR3 loop is CASSPPWVDGYTF. CDR3 sequence (DNA): TGTGCCAGCAGTCCGCCTTGGGTAGATGGCTACACCTTC. The chain carries TRBV12-3 or TRBV12-4 and TRBJ1-2; D gene unclear. Trimming shortened V by 5 bases and J by 6 bases, and 13 bases separated the two germline ends. The CDR3 is 13 amino acids.

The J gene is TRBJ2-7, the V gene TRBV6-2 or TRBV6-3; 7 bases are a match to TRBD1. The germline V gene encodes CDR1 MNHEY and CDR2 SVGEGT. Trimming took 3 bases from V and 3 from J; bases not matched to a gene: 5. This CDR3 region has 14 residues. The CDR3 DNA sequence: TGTGCCAGCAGTTATTCTACAGGGGTCTACGAGCAGTACTTC. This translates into CASSYSTGVYEQYF.

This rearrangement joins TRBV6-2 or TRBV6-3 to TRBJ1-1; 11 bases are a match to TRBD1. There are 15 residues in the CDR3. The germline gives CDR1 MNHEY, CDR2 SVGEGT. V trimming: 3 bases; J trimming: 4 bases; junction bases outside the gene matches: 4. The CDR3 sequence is CASSYGDRGGTEAFF. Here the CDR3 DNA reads TGTGCCAGCAGTTATGGGGACAGGGGGGGCACTGAAGCTTTCTTT.

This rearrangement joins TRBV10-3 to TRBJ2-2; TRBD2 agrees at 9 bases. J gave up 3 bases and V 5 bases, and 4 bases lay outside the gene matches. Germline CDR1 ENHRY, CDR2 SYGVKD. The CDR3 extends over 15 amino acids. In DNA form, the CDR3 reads TGTGCCATCAGTCGACTAGCGGAAGACACCGGGGAGCTGTTTTTT. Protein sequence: CAISRLAEDTGELFF.

CDR3 bases: TGCGCCAGCAGCTTGGTAGGACCAGGGGTGAACACTGAAGCTTTCTTT. This translates into CASSLVGPGVNTEAFF. This chain links TRBV5-1 with TRBJ1-1; the D gene is possibly TRBD1 (6 bases). The germline V and J ends were trimmed by 0 bases and 0 bases, with 12 bases remaining between them. Looked up from germline, CDR1 is SGHRS and CDR2 is YFSETQ. This CDR3 has 16 amino acids.

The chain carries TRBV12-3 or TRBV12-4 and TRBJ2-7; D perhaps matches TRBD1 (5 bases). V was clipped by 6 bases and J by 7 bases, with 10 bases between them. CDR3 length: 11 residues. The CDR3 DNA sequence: TGTGCCAGCAGCAACAGGAAGGAGCAGTACTTC. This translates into CASSNRKEQYF.

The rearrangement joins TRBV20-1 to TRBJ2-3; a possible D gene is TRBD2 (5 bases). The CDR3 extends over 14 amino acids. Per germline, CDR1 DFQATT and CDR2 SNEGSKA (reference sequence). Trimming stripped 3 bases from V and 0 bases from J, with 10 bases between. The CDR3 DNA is TGCAGTGCTAGTGGCAGCGGAAGCACAGATACGCAGTATTTT. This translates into CSASGSGSTDTQYF.

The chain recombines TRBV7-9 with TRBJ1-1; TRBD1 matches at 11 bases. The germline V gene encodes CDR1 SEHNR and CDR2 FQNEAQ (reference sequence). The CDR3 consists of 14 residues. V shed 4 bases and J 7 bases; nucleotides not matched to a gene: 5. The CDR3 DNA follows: TGTGCCAGCAGCTCCCGGACAGGGGGCGATGAAGCTTTCTTT. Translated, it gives CASSSRTGGDEAFF.